Below are 20 T cell receptor beta chains sequenced from a single sample in a study of T cells in Graves' hyperthyroidism and ophthalmopathy. The TCR beta CDR3 regions underwent amplification using RNA transcripts as the source. Using the HTBI primer set, a first-round RT-PCR was run on the TCR CDR3. From the multiplex PCR reads, TCRdb called clonotypes with MiXCR, one entry per CDR3 protein. Of about 380,000 distinct CDR3 sequences in the sample, around 20% were seen once. Sequenced sample: blood. These receptors all stem from a man between 18 and 29 years old with Graves' ophthalmopathy.

Ten or more counts support this clonotype. The chain is built from TRBV4-2 and TRBJ1-2; D ambiguous. The CDR3 runs 16 residues. Germline lookup yields CDR1 LGHNA and CDR2 YNFKEQ. Trimming left V 5 bases short and J 5 bases short, with 21 bases between. CDR3 residues: CASSKGGYSFGYGYTF. The DNA of the CDR3 is TGTGCCAGCAGCAAAGGAGGGTACAGTTTCGGATATGGCTACACCTTC.

This clonotype appeared a few times. V and J are TRBV6-1 and TRBJ1-1; TRBD1 aligns across 7 bases. With V trimmed by 5 bases and J by 6 bases, 6 bases remained unmatched. This CDR3 spans 13 amino acids. CDR1 MNHNS and CDR2 SASEGT come from the germline V gene. DNA of the CDR3: TGTGCCAGCAGTCAAAGACAGGGATCTGAAGCTTTCTTT. Its protein is CASSQRQGSEAFF.

This clonotype was observed a single time. The chain joins TRBV6-2 or TRBV6-3 to TRBJ1-5; tentative D call: TRBD1 (5 bases). V gave up 2 bases and J gave up 0 bases, with 11 bases separating them. Germline V lookup: CDR1 MNHEY, CDR2 SVGEGT. CDR3 length equals 16 residues. The CDR3 coding sequence is TGTGCCAGCAGTTACGCCGCAGGGTATAGCAATCAGCCCCAGCATTTT. Amino acid sequence: CASSYAAGYSNQPQHF.

Many counts were recorded for this clonotype. V usage is TRBV5-1 and J usage is TRBJ1-1, with D hard to call. With 0 bases removed from V and 0 bases from J, the gap between germline ends came to 12 bases. Per the germline V gene, CDR1 is SGHRS and CDR2 is YFSETQ. The CDR3 totals 16 residues. CDR3 region: CASSLVGSRMNTEAFF. CDR3 DNA sequence: TGCGCCAGCAGCTTGGTGGGGAGTAGGATGAACACTGAAGCTTTCTTT.

This chain joins TRBV27 and TRBJ2-5; a weak D match, TRBD1 (5 bases). V lost 5 bases to trimming and J lost 7 bases, with 11 bases between them. Germline V gives CDR1 MNHEY, CDR2 SMNVEV (reference sequence). This CDR3 is built from 12 residues. The CDR3 here is CASSQGEGTQYF. The CDR3 DNA sequence: TGTGCCAGCAGTCAGGGTGAAGGGACCCAGTACTTC.

This clonotype was picked up many times. The chain has TRBV7-9 and TRBJ2-1; TRBD2 is a possible D gene (6 bases). The CDR3 consists of 13 residues. CDR1 is SEHNR, CDR2 FQNEAQ, per germline (reference sequence). V was pared by 6 bases and J by 8 bases, with 14 bases between. CDR3 loop: CASSGRSFYEQFF. The CDR3 DNA reads TGTGCCAGCAGTGGGAGGTCGTTCTATGAGCAGTTCTTC.

DNA for the CDR3: TGTGCCAGCAGCCGACAGGGGGAAGGCAGCAATCAGCCCCAGCATTTT. The encoded protein is CASSRQGEGSNQPQHF. V is TRBV6-2 or TRBV6-3 and J is TRBJ1-5; 9 bases match TRBD1. V lost 6 bases to trimming and J lost 1 base; unmatched junction nucleotides: 7. The CDR3 spans 16 residues. The V gene's germline CDR1 is MNHEY and CDR2 SVGEGT.

This clonotype appeared many times. The V and J genes are TRBV5-1 and TRBJ2-2; D is possibly TRBD1 (5 bases). CDR3 size: 15 residues. With 2 bases removed from V and 0 bases from J, the gap between germline ends came to 8 bases. The germline V gene has CDR1 SGHRS and CDR2 YFSETQ. The CDR3 loop is CASSLAQANTGELFF. The CDR3 nucleotides are TGCGCCAGCAGCTTAGCACAGGCGAACACCGGGGAGCTGTTTTTT.

This chain joins TRBV15 and TRBJ2-7; D is possibly TRBD2 (5 bases). This CDR3 is 13 amino acids long. V lost 5 bases and J lost 1, with 9 bases in between. The germline CDR1 and CDR2 sequences are LNHNV and YYDKDF (reference sequence). As DNA, the CDR3 is TGTGCCACCAGCTACGACTATTCCTACGAGCAGTACTTC. Translated: CATSYDYSYEQYF.

In this sample, this clonotype turned up many times. The chain carries TRBV5-1 and TRBJ2-3; D gene unclear. Germline CDR1 SGHRS, CDR2 YFSETQ. The CDR3 sequence is 14 residues long. The germline V and J ends were trimmed by 4 bases and 3 bases, with 12 bases remaining between them. CDR3 region: CASSGGEMTDTQYF. The CDR3 DNA follows: TGCGCCAGCAGCGGCGGAGAGATGACAGATACGCAGTATTTT.

In this sample, this clonotype turned up many times. The V gene is TRBV25-1, the J gene TRBJ1-1; D possibly corresponds to TRBD1 (5 bases). The CDR3 consists of 15 residues. Looked up from germline, CDR1 is MGHDK and CDR2 is SYGVNS. The V end lost 5 bases, the J end lost 0 bases, and 13 bases lay between the germline ends. CDR3 in amino acids: CASSTPGLMNTEAFF. The CDR3 DNA follows: TGTGCCAGCAGTACTCCGGGACTTATGAACACTGAAGCTTTCTTT. Based on the CDR3 plus reference TRBV25-1 and TRBJ1-1, the full variable domain is EADIYQTPRYLVIGTGKKITLECSQTMGHDKMYWYQQDPGMELHLIHYSYGVNSTEKGDLSSESTVSRIRTEHFPLTLESARPSHTSQYLCASSTPGLMNTEAFFGQGTRLTVV.

This clonotype was counted at least ten times. The rearrangement links TRBV2 to TRBJ2-7; D perhaps matches TRBD2 (6 bases). Trimming left V 6 bases short and J 3 bases short, with 15 bases between. Germline assignment: CDR1 SNHLY and CDR2 FYNNEI. The CDR3 has 14 amino acids. This CDR3 is CASSLGGTVYEQYF. The CDR3, as DNA: TGTGCCAGCAGCCTTGGAGGGACTGTCTACGAGCAGTACTTC.

V gene TRBV19 combines with J gene TRBJ1-3, with D perhaps TRBD1 (5 bases). Germline V gene data show CDR1 as LNHDA and CDR2 as SQIVND (reference sequence). The CDR3 is made up of 14 amino acids. Trimming left V 5 bases short and J 1 base short, with 9 bases between. The CDR3 region is CASSVTDSGNTIYF. The CDR3 coding sequence is TGTGCCAGTAGTGTGACAGATTCTGGAAACACCATATATTTT.

This clonotype has just a few counts. The chain carries TRBV20-1 and TRBJ2-1, with 8 bases that match TRBD2. Germline V gene data show CDR1 as DFQATT and CDR2 as SNEGSKA (reference sequence). V dropped 5 bases and J dropped 8; count of bases not matched to a gene: 20. The CDR3 extends over 17 amino acids. The DNA for the CDR3 is TGCAGTGCTTCCCCGCGATCGGGGGGGGGCCTTGGGGATGAGCAGTTCTTC. Encoded protein: CSASPRSGGGLGDEQFF.

This clonotype was counted at least ten times. The V call is TRBV3-1, the J call TRBJ1-5; D is unclear. Germline CDR1 is LGHDT and CDR2 is YNNKEL (reference sequence). The CDR3 runs 12 residues. With 1 base removed from V and 9 bases from J, the gap between germline ends came to 7 bases. CDR3: CASSQGGRPQHF. CDR3 nucleotides: TGTGCCAGCAGCCAAGGTGGGCGGCCCCAGCATTTT.

This clonotype was detected only a few times. The chain couples TRBV6-1 to TRBJ1-2; 7 bases are a match to TRBD1. The CDR3 covers 13 residues. CDR1 and CDR2 from the germline V gene are MNHNS and SASEGT. V shed 2 bases, J shed 8 bases, and the junction held 5 bases outside the gene matches. The CDR3 loop is CASSELGQRGYTF. DNA for the CDR3: TGTGCCAGCAGTGAATTGGGACAGCGGGGCTACACCTTC.

This clonotype was counted ten times or more. The J gene is TRBJ1-5, the V gene TRBV3-1, with D possibly TRBD1 on 6 matching bases. The CDR3 covers 15 residues. Looked up from germline, CDR1 is LGHDT and CDR2 is YNNKEL (reference sequence). V was trimmed by 0 bases and J by 4 bases, leaving 10 bases between them. DNA for the CDR3: TGTGCCAGCAGCCAAGATCGGACAGATAATCAGCCCCAGCATTTT. It specifies CASSQDRTDNQPQHF. Together with reference TRBV3-1 and TRBJ1-5, the CDR3 gives the full variable domain: DTAVSQTPKYLVTQMGNDKSIKCEQNLGHDTMYWYKQDSKKFLKIMFSYNNKELIINETVPNRFSPKSPDKAHLNLHINSLELGDSAVYFCASSQDRTDNQPQHFGDGTRLSIL.

This clonotype showed up many times. This sequence joins TRBV18 and TRBJ1-5, with 8 bases matching TRBD1. The CDR3 extends over 15 amino acids. Germline V gene lookup returns CDR1 KGHSH and CDR2 LQKENI. Losses at the gene ends were 4 bases for V and 3 bases for J; bases not matched to a gene: 5. CDR3 region: CASSRGTGYNQPQHF. DNA of the CDR3: TGTGCCAGCTCACGCGGGACAGGATACAATCAGCCCCAGCATTTT.

The V and J genes are TRBV9 and TRBJ2-7; TRBD1 might be the D (8 bases). The germline gives CDR1 SGDLS, CDR2 YYNGEE. V was pared by 4 bases and J by 6 bases, with 17 bases between. This CDR3 region has 14 residues. The CDR3 region has the DNA TGTGCCAGCAGCCAGGGGGCGGGGGAGGTCGAGCAGTACTTC. It codes for CASSQGAGEVEQYF.

This clonotype was seen ten or more times. This chain joins TRBV6-1 and TRBJ2-1, with 10 bases lining up with TRBD1. CDR1 is MNHNS and CDR2 is SASEGT in the germline V gene. Germline trimming cut 5 bases from V and 8 bases from J; bases unmatched to any gene: 6. This CDR3 region has 14 residues. CDR3 coding DNA: TGTGCCAGCAGTTCCCGGACAGGGGGATATGAGCAGTTCTTC. Amino acid sequence: CASSSRTGGYEQFF.